Following are 11 T cell receptor beta chains from one sample sequenced in a study of type 1 regulatory T cells. TCRdb fed the reads into MiXCR, producing one record per CDR3 protein. The table records about 42,000 distinct CDR3 sequences, more than 10% of them present only once. Their recognized antigens are unknown. Sequenced material: cultured non-Tr1 T cells, either the whole culture or a sorted T cell fraction (not recorded which). These receptors were collected from a human donor in good health.

This clonotype appeared many times. V usage is TRBV7-6 and J usage is TRBJ2-7; 8 bases align to TRBD2. CDR1 is SGHVS and CDR2 is FNYEAQ in the germline V gene. Germline trimming cut 5 bases from V and 1 base from J; bases unmatched to any gene: 4. The CDR3 extends over 14 amino acids. The DNA of the CDR3 is TGTGCCAGCAGCCCGGGGGGGCGATCCTACGAGCAGTACTTC. It translates to CASSPGGRSYEQYF.

Many counts were recorded for this clonotype. This chain joins TRBV3-1 and TRBJ2-3, with D unclear. Germline V gene sequence: CDR1 LGHDT, CDR2 YNNKEL (reference sequence). Trimming left V 4 bases short and J 3 bases short, with 5 bases between. The CDR3 contains 12 residues. This chain's CDR3 is CASSLSTDTQYF. CDR3 nucleotides: TGTGCCAGCAGCCTTTCGACAGATACGCAGTATTTT.

With respect to this clonotype: This may be a read error: a much more frequent sequence differs by one nucleotide. The CDR3 DNA follows: TGCAGCGTTGATCATTCCCGGGCGACCCGGTACTTC. Translated, it gives CSVDHSRATRYF. J is TRBJ2-5 and V is TRBV29-1; D is unresolved. Germline CDR1 SQVTM, CDR2 ANQGSEA. The CDR3 is 12 residues long.

The chain combines TRBV7-2 with TRBJ1-1, with 8 bases matching TRBD1. The germline gives CDR1 SGHTA, CDR2 FQGNSA. The CDR3 contains 15 residues. Losses at the gene ends were 2 bases for V and 7 bases for J; bases not matched to a gene: 9. The CDR3 nucleotides are TGTGCCAGCAGCTTAAACGGCAGGGGGCTAGGTGAAGCTTTCTTT. This codes for CASSLNGRGLGEAFF.

This clonotype was detected ten times or more. The chain has TRBV27 and TRBJ2-7; 7 bases are a match to TRBD2. Trimming cost V 11 bases and J 3 bases; bases outside gene matches: 10. Germline assignment: CDR1 MNHEY and CDR2 SMNVEV (reference sequence). The length of the CDR3 is 13 residues. The CDR3 here is CAGPHGGGYEQYF. The CDR3 DNA follows: TGTGCCGGACCCCATGGGGGGGGCTACGAGCAGTACTTC.

This clonotype was detected ten times or more. The V call is TRBV7-2, the J call TRBJ1-1; TRBD1 is a possible D gene (5 bases). This CDR3 has 14 residues. V was shortened by 3 bases and J by 4 bases, with 12 bases between the two germline ends. Germline V gene sequence: CDR1 SGHTA, CDR2 FQGNSA. The CDR3 sequence is CASSFPRAFTEAFF. CDR3 DNA sequence: TGTGCCAGCAGCTTCCCCAGGGCGTTCACTGAAGCTTTCTTT.

This chain uses TRBV11-2 with TRBJ1-2, with D perhaps matching TRBD1 (6 bases). Germline loops: CDR1 SGHAT, CDR2 FQNNGV. This CDR3 spans 14 amino acids. Trimming pared 3 bases from V and 4 bases from J, leaving 12 bases between. The CDR3 here is CASSFTSDSYGYTF. CDR3 bases: TGTGCCAGCAGCTTTACCTCGGACAGCTATGGCTACACCTTC.

This chain connects TRBV7-9 to TRBJ2-2; 10 nucleotides match TRBD1. Per germline, CDR1 SEHNR and CDR2 FQNEAQ (reference sequence). The CDR3 runs to 17 residues. Unmatched junction bases numbered 3, after V lost 0 bases and J lost 2 bases. In nucleotides, the CDR3 is TGTGCCAGCAGCTTAGCCGGACAGGGGGTAAACACCGGGGAGCTGTTTTTT. Translated, it gives CASSLAGQGVNTGELFF.

This clonotype was found many times. The chain joins TRBV29-1 to TRBJ1-1; 7 bases are a match to TRBD1. This CDR3 region has 12 residues. Germline V gene data show CDR1 as SQVTM and CDR2 as ANQGSEA. V was clipped by 2 bases and J by 8 bases; unmatched bases: 5. The CDR3 DNA sequence: TGCAGCGTTGAAAGGGCCAGGGGGGAAGCTTTCTTT. Amino acid sequence: CSVERARGEAFF.

This clonotype was recorded at least ten times. V is TRBV29-1 and J is TRBJ2-7; 8 nucleotides line up with TRBD2. CDR3 length: 13 residues. V lost 4 bases and J lost 3; bases outside the gene matches: 5. Germline CDR1 and CDR2: SQVTM and ANQGSEA. The CDR3 nucleotides read TGCAGCGTTGGGATTAGCGGGAACTACGAGCAGTACTTC. This codes for CSVGISGNYEQYF.

The chain recombines TRBV6-2 or TRBV6-3 with TRBJ2-7; D is undetermined. V was clipped by 2 bases and J by 1 base, with 12 bases between them. Looked up from germline, CDR1 is MNHEY and CDR2 is SVGEGT. CDR3 length: 15 residues. DNA of the CDR3: TGTGCCAGCAGTTACAGGGCCAGAAGGTCCTACGAGCAGTACTTC. Amino acid sequence: CASSYRARRSYEQYF.